This entry lists 20 T cell receptor beta chains sequenced from one sample in a study of molecular identifiers for immune sequencing clone quantification. One entry per CDR3 protein results from TCRdb running MiXCR on the PCR reads. This repertoire shows about 640,000 distinct CDR3 sequences, about 20% found once; its top ten account for 0.85% to 0.9%. The sample comprised naive CD8+ T cells from blood, with Jurkat cell RNA spiked in. This sample's subset: FACS-sorted CD8+CD4-CCR7+CD45RA+ naive T cells. The receptors were sampled from a human donor in good health. Some libraries in this study had Jurkat cell RNA spiked in.

Concerning this clonotype itself: One base away lies a much larger clone, so this may be a sequencing read error. The chain is built from TRBV28 and TRBJ2-7; 8 nucleotides agree with TRBD2. Germline V CDR1 and CDR2: MDHEN, SYDVKM. This CDR3 is 18 amino acids long. V was pared by 4 bases and J by 3 bases, with 17 bases of the junction left unmatched. The CDR3 DNA sequence: TGTGCCAGCAGTTCCCCAGCGGGAGACAAGGGGAGGTACTACGAGCAGTACTTC. Its protein product is CASSSPAGDKGRYYEQYF.

This clonotype appeared many times. CDR3 bases: TGTGCCAGCAGCTTGTCACTAGCGGGTAACTACGAGCAGTACTTC. Translation: CASSLSLAGNYEQYF. The chain employs TRBV7-9 and TRBJ2-7, with TRBD2 matching over 9 bases. CDR3 length equals 15 residues. J was trimmed by 3 bases and V by 3 bases; bases with no gene match: 6. Looked up from germline, CDR1 is SEHNR and CDR2 is FQNEAQ (reference sequence).

This clonotype has a handful of counts. The chain joins TRBV19 to TRBJ1-5; D remains unclear. The CDR3 is made up of 16 amino acids. V gave up 3 bases and J gave up 0 bases, with 12 bases separating them. Germline CDR1 and CDR2: LNHDA and SQIVND (reference sequence). The CDR3 protein is CASSISSRTSNQPQHF. In DNA form, the CDR3 reads TGTGCCAGTAGTATCTCATCCAGAACTAGCAATCAGCCCCAGCATTTT.

This chain links TRBV2 with TRBJ2-1; the D call may be TRBD1 or TRBD2 (6 bases each). The V gene's germline CDR1 is SNHLY and CDR2 FYNNEI. Trimming removed 4 bases at V and 7 bases at J, with 14 bases between. This CDR3 has 14 residues. This CDR3 is CASSAVVGGNEQFF. DNA of the CDR3: TGTGCCAGCAGTGCAGTAGTAGGGGGGAATGAGCAGTTCTTC.

The rearrangement links TRBV28 to TRBJ2-3; D is unclear. Germline CDR1 MDHEN, CDR2 SYDVKM. The CDR3 is 15 residues long. The V gene lost 1 base and the J gene lost 1 base, with 9 bases spanning the gap. The CDR3 DNA reads TGTGCCAGCAGTTTATTAGCCAAAGGCACAGATACGCAGTATTTT. Translation gives CASSLLAKGTDTQYF.

This clonotype was counted many times. J is TRBJ2-2 and V is TRBV5-4; 7 bases map to TRBD1. The V gene end was trimmed by 4 bases and the J gene end by 4 bases; junction bases not matched to a gene: 4. CDR1 SGHNT and CDR2 YYREEE come from the germline V gene (reference sequence). The CDR3 is 14 amino acids. Here the CDR3 DNA reads TGTGCCAGCAGCGGGACAGCGAGCACCGGGGAGCTGTTTTTT. Amino acids: CASSGTASTGELFF.

CDR3 bases: TGTGCCAGCAGTCCCCGACCGAACACCGGGGAGCTGTTTTTT. Translating gives CASSPRPNTGELFF. V and J are TRBV27 and TRBJ2-2; no definite D call. The CDR3 runs to 14 residues. V lost 5 bases and J lost 0, with 7 bases in between. The germline V gene has CDR1 MNHEY and CDR2 SMNVEV (reference sequence).

Notes on this clonotype: This sequence may be a read error, since a much larger clone differs from it by one base. This rearrangement joins TRBV27 to TRBJ2-7; 9 nucleotides align to TRBD1. CDR1 and CDR2 from the germline V gene are MNHEY and SMNVEV (reference sequence). The CDR3 runs 20 residues. J gave up 2 bases and V 8 bases, and 25 bases lay outside the gene matches. The chain's CDR3 is CASGPLLSGQGLAFPYEQYF. As DNA, the CDR3 is TGTGCCAGCGGTCCATTACTCTCGGGACAGGGATTAGCGTTCCCCTACGAGCAGTACTTC.

This clonotype came up a few times. The chain links TRBV4-3 to TRBJ2-7; 8 bases fit TRBD1. CDR1 is LGHNA, CDR2 YSLEER, per germline. The CDR3 is 15 amino acids. The V gene end was trimmed by 4 bases and the J gene end by 2 bases; junction bases not matched to a gene: 7. The CDR3 DNA is TGCGCCAGCAGCCTACGAACAGGGGGAACCTACGAGCAGTACTTC. This sequence encodes CASSLRTGGTYEQYF.

This clonotype was found a few times. The V call is TRBV12-3 or TRBV12-4, the J call TRBJ2-5; 9 nucleotides agree with TRBD2. This CDR3 region has 18 residues. Trimming removed 3 bases from V and 2 bases from J; junction bases left unmatched: 13. CDR3 coding DNA: TGTGCCAGCAGTTTGGGCCTAGCGGGGCCCCCCACACAAGAGACCCAGTACTTC. Amino acids: CASSLGLAGPPTQETQYF.

As concerns this clonotype: This CDR3 is missing its conserved last phenylalanine or tryptophan, likely due to a read error. The V gene is TRBV29-1, the J gene TRBJ1-1, with D possibly matching TRBD1 (6 bases). Trimming took 6 bases from V and 0 from J, leaving 11 bases between them. The CDR3 consists of 13 residues. The germline V gene encodes CDR1 SQVTM and CDR2 ANQGSEA. Here the CDR3 reads CSVTGTMNTEAFL. The CDR3 nucleotides read TGCAGCGTCACAGGGACGATGAACACTGAAGCTTTCCTT.

The table lists this clonotype with many counts. The rearrangement links TRBV9 to TRBJ2-3, with D tentatively TRBD1 (6 bases). The CDR3 runs to 17 residues. Germline-derived CDR1 and CDR2 are SGDLS and YYNGEE. Trimming removed 0 bases at V and 3 bases at J, with 17 bases between. The CDR3 DNA reads TGTGCCAGCAGCGTAGCTCGCAGGGGTGTTGGTACAGATACGCAGTATTTT. Its translation is CASSVARRGVGTDTQYF.

Ten or more counts support this clonotype. The chain carries TRBV7-6 and TRBJ2-7, with D perhaps TRBD1 or TRBD2 (5 bases each). The CDR3 is 14 amino acids. The V end lost 9 bases, the J end lost 6 bases, and 21 bases lay between the germline ends. In germline, CDR1 is SGHVS, CDR2 FNYEAQ. The CDR3: CASGGHLAAGEQYF. In DNA, the CDR3 is TGTGCCAGTGGAGGACACCTCGCGGCCGGCGAGCAGTACTTC.

There are many counts of this clonotype. V and J are TRBV6-2 or TRBV6-3 and TRBJ2-5; D might be TRBD2 (5 bases). Trimming stripped 2 bases from V and 5 bases from J, with 12 bases between. Per the germline V gene, CDR1 is MNHEY and CDR2 is SVGEGT. CDR3 length: 14 residues. The CDR3, as DNA: TGTGCCAGCAGTTACGCTCGACTACGGGAGACCCAGTACTTC. This translates into CASSYARLRETQYF.

This clonotype came up many times. The chain combines TRBV7-9 with TRBJ1-1; a possible D gene is TRBD1 (6 bases). Between the trimmed V and J ends, which lost 6 bases and 3 bases, there was a span of 20 bases. This CDR3 has 16 residues. Germline V gene lookup returns CDR1 SEHNR and CDR2 FQNEAQ (reference sequence). CDR3 sequence reads: CASSSRDTQRDTEAFF. CDR3 DNA: TGTGCCAGCAGTTCCCGGGACACCCAAAGGGACACTGAAGCTTTCTTT.

At least ten counts were recorded for this clonotype. CDR3 amino acids: CASSSRRSHGGWYEQYF. CDR3 in DNA: TGTGCCAGCAGCTCCCGAAGGTCACACGGGGGCTGGTACGAGCAGTACTTC. The genes are TRBV28 and TRBJ2-7; D is tentatively TRBD1 or TRBD2 (6 bases each). The CDR3 consists of 17 residues. Trimming shortened V by 6 bases and J by 4 bases, and 25 bases separated the two germline ends. From germline, CDR1 is MDHEN and CDR2 SYDVKM.

This clonotype was seen repeatedly, ten times or more. The chain carries TRBV2 and TRBJ2-5, with 8 bases fitting TRBD2. The germline V gene has CDR1 SNHLY and CDR2 FYNNEI. After removal of 8 bases from V and 2 bases from J, the junction contained 7 bases not matched to a gene. This CDR3 region has 14 residues. In nucleotides, the CDR3 is TGTGCCAGCCTTTCCGAGCGGGAGCAAGAGACCCAGTACTTC. It specifies CASLSEREQETQYF.

J is TRBJ2-2 and V is TRBV6-2 or TRBV6-3; either TRBD1 or TRBD2 may supply D (5 bases each). Germline V gives CDR1 MNHEY, CDR2 SVGEGT. Trimming left V 3 bases short and J 7 bases short, with 15 bases between. CDR3 length equals 15 residues. CDR3 sequence reads: CASSYERQGNGELFF. CDR3 DNA sequence: TGTGCCAGCAGTTATGAGCGGCAGGGTAACGGGGAGCTGTTTTTT.

The V gene is TRBV12-5, the J gene TRBJ2-1; TRBD2 aligns across 8 bases. Germline trimming cut 2 bases from V and 12 bases from J; bases unmatched to any gene: 6. CDR1 and CDR2 from the germline V gene are LGHNT and FRNRAP. The CDR3 totals 13 residues. The DNA of the CDR3 is TGTGCTAGTGGTTTGCCCTCAGCGGGGGCGCAGTTCTTC. Translated, it gives CASGLPSAGAQFF.

This clonotype was observed many times. The rearrangement links TRBV28 to TRBJ2-3, with a possible D match to TRBD2 (6 bases). Trimming pared 1 base from V and 2 bases from J, leaving 19 bases between. In germline, CDR1 is MDHEN, CDR2 SYDVKM. The CDR3 is made up of 18 amino acids. As DNA, the CDR3 is TGTGCCAGCAGTTTATCGCGGGATCGGCTGGATGACACAGATACGCAGTATTTT. It is translated as CASSLSRDRLDDTDTQYF.